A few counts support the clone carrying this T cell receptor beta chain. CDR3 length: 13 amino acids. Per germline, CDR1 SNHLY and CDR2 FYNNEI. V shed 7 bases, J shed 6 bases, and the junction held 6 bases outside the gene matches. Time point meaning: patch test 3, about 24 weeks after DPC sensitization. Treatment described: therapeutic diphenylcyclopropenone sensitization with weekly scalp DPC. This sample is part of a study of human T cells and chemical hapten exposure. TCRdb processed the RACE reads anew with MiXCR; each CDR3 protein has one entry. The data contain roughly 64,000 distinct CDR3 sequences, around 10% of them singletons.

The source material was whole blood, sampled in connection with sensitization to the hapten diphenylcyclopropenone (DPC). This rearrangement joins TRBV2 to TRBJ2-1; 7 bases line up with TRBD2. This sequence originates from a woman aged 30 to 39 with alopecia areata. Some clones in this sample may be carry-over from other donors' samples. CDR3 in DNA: TGTGCCAGCAATAGACTAGCCGGCAATGAGCAGTTCTTC. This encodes CASNRLAGNEQFF.